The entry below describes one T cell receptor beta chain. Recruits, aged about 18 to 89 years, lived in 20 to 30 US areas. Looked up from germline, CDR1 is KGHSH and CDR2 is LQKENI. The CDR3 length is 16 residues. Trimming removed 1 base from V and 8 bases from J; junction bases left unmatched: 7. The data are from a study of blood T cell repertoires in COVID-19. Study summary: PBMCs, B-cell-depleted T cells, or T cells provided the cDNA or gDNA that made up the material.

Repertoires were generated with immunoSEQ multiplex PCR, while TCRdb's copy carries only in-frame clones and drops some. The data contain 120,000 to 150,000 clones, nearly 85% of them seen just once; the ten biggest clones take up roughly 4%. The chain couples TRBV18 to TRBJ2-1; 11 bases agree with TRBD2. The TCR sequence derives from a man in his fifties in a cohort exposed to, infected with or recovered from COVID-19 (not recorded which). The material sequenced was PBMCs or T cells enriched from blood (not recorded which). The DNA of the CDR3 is TGTGCCAGCTCACCACAACTAGCGGGAGCAAGCGATGAGCAGTTCTTC. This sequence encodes CASSPQLAGASDEQFF.